One sample yielded the 17 T cell receptor beta chains listed below, sequenced in a study of cytomegalovirus exposure and HLA in healthy donors. PCR amplification relied on 60 Vbeta primers (plus 13 Jbeta primers). Generated by immunoSEQ multiplex PCR, the TCRdb table keeps only in-frame clones and is missing some. The repertoire holds approximately 180,000 clones, with more than 60% as singletons. Specimen: PBMCs. The source is a human donor in good health.

The gene calls are TRBV10-2 and TRBJ1-2; weak D call: TRBD1 (5 bases). V gave up 3 bases and J gave up 8 bases, with 10 bases separating them. The CDR3 consists of 12 residues. Germline loops: CDR1 WSHSY, CDR2 SAAADI. The CDR3 region has the DNA TGCGCCAGCAGTGAAGGGGTCCAGGGCTACACCTTC. Protein product: CASSEGVQGYTF.

The chain recombines TRBV6-1 with TRBJ1-5; 11 bases line up with TRBD1. Germline-derived CDR1 and CDR2 are MNHNS and SASEGT. With 3 bases clipped from V and 1 base from J, the junction kept 2 bases outside the gene matches. The CDR3 contains 16 residues. CDR3 nucleotides: TGTGCCAGCAGTGAGGGGACAGGGGGGAGCAATCAGCCCCAGCATTTT. Amino acids: CASSEGTGGSNQPQHF.

This chain uses TRBV7-9 with TRBJ1-2; the D gene is possibly TRBD1 (6 bases). The CDR3 is 17 amino acids. Germline CDR1 SEHNR, CDR2 FQNEAQ (reference sequence). The germline V and J ends were trimmed by 4 bases and 5 bases, with 23 bases remaining between them. CDR3 protein: CASSSTYGTPGLYGYTF. The CDR3, as DNA: TGTGCCAGCAGCTCAACGTATGGGACACCCGGTTTGTATGGCTACACCTTC.

This chain links TRBV6-1 with TRBJ2-3, with D tentatively TRBD1 (5 bases). The CDR3 contains 12 residues. CDR1 is MNHNS and CDR2 is SASEGT in the germline V gene. Trimming took 8 bases from V and 3 from J, leaving 9 bases between them. This CDR3 is CASSQATDTQYF. CDR3 bases: TGTGCCAGCTCACAGGCGACAGATACGCAGTATTTT.

This clone showed up just a few times. The chain carries TRBV9 and TRBJ1-1; D is undetermined. CDR1 is SGDLS, CDR2 YYNGEE, per germline. This CDR3 is built from 15 residues. V was clipped by 3 bases and J by 3 bases, with 15 bases between them. The CDR3 DNA is TGTGCCAGCAGCGACGTGATTTCCGGGGACACTGAAGCTTTCTTT. Translation gives CASSDVISGDTEAFF.

This clone appeared a single time. The chain couples TRBV13 to TRBJ2-5; 8 bases fit TRBD2. The junction had 7 bases not matched to a gene; V was cut back by 5 bases and J by 5 bases. The CDR3 has 14 residues. CDR1 and CDR2 from the germline V gene are PRHDT and FYEKMQ (reference sequence). Here the CDR3 reads CASSERTSSETQYF. Written as DNA, the CDR3 is TGTGCCAGCAGCGAACGGACTAGCAGCGAGACCCAGTACTTC.

The rearrangement uses TRBV6-5 and TRBJ2-4; D uncertain. The germline gives CDR1 MNHEY, CDR2 SVGAGI. Trimming removed 4 bases from V and 0 bases from J, with 13 bases in between. The CDR3 has 16 residues. The CDR3 protein is CASSSVQEAAKNIQYF. The CDR3 DNA reads as TGTGCCAGCAGTTCTGTCCAGGAAGCAGCCAAAAACATTCAGTACTTC.

The chain carries TRBV7-8 and TRBJ2-5, with 7 nucleotides matching TRBD2. V lost 1 base and J lost 5; bases outside the gene matches: 10. The germline V gene encodes CDR1 SGHVS and CDR2 FQNEAQ. CDR3 length: 16 residues. The CDR3 reads CASSLDARGELETQYF. CDR3 DNA sequence: TGTGCCAGCAGCTTAGATGCCCGGGGGGAGTTGGAGACCCAGTACTTC.

CDR3: CASSSPQGRGAYQETQYF. The CDR3 coding sequence is TGTGCCAGCAGCTCCCCCCAGGGGCGGGGGGCCTACCAAGAGACCCAGTACTTC. The gene calls are TRBV5-4 and TRBJ2-5, with 8 positions matching TRBD2. CDR3 length: 18 residues. The germline CDR1 and CDR2 sequences are SGHNT and YYREEE (reference sequence). The J segment lost 0 bases and the V segment lost 3 bases, leaving 13 bases of the junction unmatched.

This rearrangement joins TRBV13 to TRBJ2-2; 10 bases line up with TRBD2. The junction had 12 bases not matched to a gene; V was cut back by 7 bases and J by 7 bases. Germline CDR1 reads PRHDT; CDR2 reads FYEKMQ (reference sequence). This CDR3 has 16 residues. For the CDR3, the DNA is TGTGCCAGCACCTCTACTCTAGCGGGGGTTGGCGGGGAGCTGTTTTTT. It specifies CASTSTLAGVGGELFF.

The J gene is TRBJ2-7, the V gene TRBV12-2; the listed D gene, TRBD2, was not tested against the DNA. TRBV12-2 corresponds to a pseudogene. CDR3 length equals 16 residues. CDR3 loop: CASRYHLAGGPYEQYF. The CDR3 bases are TGTGCAAGTCGCTATCACTTAGCGGGGGGGCCCTACGAGCAGTACTTC.

CDR3 sequence: CASSLDSNSYEQYF. The CDR3 DNA reads TGTGCCAGCAGCCTAGACAGTAACTCCTACGAGCAGTACTTC. V is TRBV7-3 and J is TRBJ2-7; a weak D match, TRBD1 (5 bases). The germline CDR1 and CDR2 sequences are SGHTA and FQGTGA. This CDR3 has 14 amino acids. Trimming took 5 bases from V and 0 from J, leaving 11 bases between them.

This clone showed up just a few times. The chain is built from TRBV5-6 and TRBJ1-5, with 8 bases aligning to TRBD1. The CDR3 sequence is 13 residues long. V shed 3 bases and J 5 bases; nucleotides not matched to a gene: 1. CDR1 is SGHDT, CDR2 YYEEEE, per germline. CDR3 residues: CASSSGGDQPQHF. The CDR3 DNA follows: TGTGCCAGCAGCTCAGGGGGCGATCAGCCCCAGCATTTT.

As regards this clone: The junction does not match germline at one end; this may be a read error. This sequence joins TRBV6-1 and TRBJ2-2; TRBD1 is a possible D gene (5 bases). Germline V gene sequence: CDR1 MNHNS, CDR2 SASEGT. The CDR3 covers 15 residues. The CDR3 DNA reads as TGTGCCAGCAGACGACAGTCAGTGAACGCCGGGGAGCTGTTTTTT. Encoded protein: CASRRQSVNAGELFF.

This clone has more than one count but fewer than ten. The chain has TRBV9 and TRBJ2-3; TRBD2 matches 11 bases. Germline assignment: CDR1 SGDLS and CDR2 YYNGEE. The junction had 3 bases not matched to a gene; V was cut back by 0 bases and J by 3 bases. The CDR3 contains 16 residues. CDR3 DNA: TGTGCCAGCAGCGTAGTTAGCGGGGGGGCGACAGATACGCAGTATTTT. Residues: CASSVVSGGATDTQYF.

The V gene is TRBV19, the J gene TRBJ1-2; D might be TRBD1 (6 bases). The CDR3 length is 14 residues. Germline assignment: CDR1 LNHDA and CDR2 SQIVND (reference sequence). V lost 3 bases to trimming and J lost 4 bases, with 12 bases between them. The CDR3 reads CASSMLGAGYGYTF. CDR3 nucleotides: TGTGCCAGTAGTATGCTGGGGGCTGGCTATGGCTACACCTTC. The variable domain in full, completed from reference TRBV19 and TRBJ1-2, reads DGGITQSPKYLFRKEGQNVTLSCEQNLNHDAMYWYRQDPGQGLRLIYYSQIVNDFQKGDIAEGYSVSREKKESFPLTVTSAQKNPTAFYLCASSMLGAGYGYTFGSGTRLTVV.

The chain recombines TRBV5-1 with TRBJ1-3; the D is unclear. This CDR3 is 16 amino acids long. V was cut by 0 bases and J by 0 bases, with 10 bases left in between. Per the germline V gene, CDR1 is SGHRS and CDR2 is YFSETQ. The CDR3 region is CASSLDEGSSGNTIYF. The CDR3, as DNA: TGCGCCAGCAGCTTGGACGAAGGGAGCTCTGGAAACACCATATATTTT.